The 11 T cell receptor beta chains reported below all come from one sample, sequenced in a study of Ad26.COV2.S vaccination and SARS-CoV-2 variants listed by TCRdb under 2021. Receptor libraries were prepared by the immunoSEQ multiplex PCR assay. Drawn from immuneACCESS, this table holds only the in-frame rearrangements with V and J called that TCRdb kept. Clones are partly lost; checked studies trace under half to an unresolved V gene and leave the rest unexplained. This sample comprises 87,000 or so clones, 82% of them detected only once. Together, the top ten hold about a sixth of the sample. The sample's time point, from its label and the paper: individuals recovered from natural SARS-CoV-2 infection. The sample in question was peripheral blood, obtained after recovery from COVID-19. These receptors were taken from a human donor who had recovered from COVID-19.

The chain uses TRBV7-2 and TRBJ2-2; 11 bases map to TRBD2. The length of the CDR3 is 15 residues. The V and J ends lost 3 bases and 6 bases, in that order; junction bases with no gene match: 3. Looked up from germline, CDR1 is SGHTA and CDR2 is FQGNSA. In DNA form, the CDR3 reads TGTGCCAGCAGCTTCTTACTAGCGGGAGCCGGGGAGCTGTTTTTT. Encoded protein: CASSFLLAGAGELFF.

The genes are TRBV6-2 or TRBV6-3 and TRBJ2-1, with 7 positions matching TRBD2. Germline V lookup: CDR1 MNHEY, CDR2 SVGEGT. V shed 0 bases and J 0 bases; nucleotides not matched to a gene: 8. This CDR3 is 18 amino acids long. CDR3 sequence reads: CASSYSGTTRSSYNEQFF. The CDR3 DNA reads as TGTGCCAGCAGTTACTCGGGGACTACCAGAAGCTCCTACAATGAGCAGTTCTTC.

The V and J genes are TRBV19 and TRBJ2-4; either TRBD1 or TRBD2 may supply D (6 bases each). This CDR3 spans 14 amino acids. Trimming took off 3 bases at V and 6 bases at J, with 12 bases between the two ends. CDR1 and CDR2 from the germline V gene are LNHDA and SQIVND (reference sequence). CDR3 residues: CASSIGGPGNIQYF. CDR3 coding DNA: TGTGCCAGTAGTATTGGGGGGCCTGGAAACATTCAGTACTTC. The full variable domain, with the rest looked up from reference TRBV19 and TRBJ2-4, is DGGITQSPKYLFRKEGQNVTLSCEQNLNHDAMYWYRQDPGQGLRLIYYSQIVNDFQKGDIAEGYSVSREKKESFPLTVTSAQKNPTAFYLCASSIGGPGNIQYFGAGTRLSVL.

V gene TRBV7-3 combines with J gene TRBJ2-1, with 13 bases that match TRBD2. Per germline, CDR1 SGHTA and CDR2 FQGTGA. Trimming at V came to 4 bases and at J to 4 bases, leaving 4 bases not matched to a gene. CDR3 length: 16 amino acids. CDR3 protein: CASSSKGLAGYNEQFF. In DNA, the CDR3 is TGTGCCAGCAGCTCCAAGGGACTAGCGGGATACAATGAGCAGTTCTTC.

This sequence joins TRBV24-1 and TRBJ1-6; D call uncertain. The CDR3 runs 12 residues. V lost 5 bases to trimming and J lost 6 bases, with 4 bases between them. Germline CDR1 reads KGHDR; CDR2 reads SFDVKD. The CDR3 spells CATSAGNSPLHF. CDR3 in DNA: TGTGCCACCAGTGCTGGTAATTCACCCCTCCACTTT.

J is TRBJ1-1 and V is TRBV27; D is unresolved. The germline gives CDR1 MNHEY, CDR2 SMNVEV (reference sequence). The CDR3 spans 14 residues. The V end was cut by 8 bases, the J end by 5 bases, with 18 bases between. The CDR3 DNA reads TGTGCCAGCTGCAGCCCCTTTGGAGGAACTGAAGCTTTCTTT. Residues: CASCSPFGGTEAFF.

This chain joins TRBV28 and TRBJ2-7; D uncertain. Trimming left V 5 bases short and J 7 bases short, with 6 bases between. The germline gives CDR1 MDHEN, CDR2 SYDVKM. The CDR3 is 10 amino acids. In DNA form, the CDR3 reads TGTGCCAGCAGTGGCAGAGAGCAGTACTTC. It specifies CASSGREQYF.

The chain combines TRBV7-3 with TRBJ2-1; possibly TRBD1 for D (5 bases). Trimming took off 1 base at V and 9 bases at J, with 13 bases between the two ends. The CDR3 is 14 residues long. The germline CDR1 and CDR2 sequences are SGHTA and FQGTGA. In DNA, the CDR3 is TGTGCCAGCAGCTTAAGCGTAGGGGTGGGTGAGCAGTTCTTC. Residues: CASSLSVGVGEQFF.

The chain links TRBV7-9 to TRBJ2-7; 8 bases fit TRBD1. This CDR3 has 17 residues. V trimming: 1 base; J trimming: 6 bases; junction bases outside the gene matches: 14. The germline V gene encodes CDR1 SEHNR and CDR2 FQNEAQ (reference sequence). CDR3 loop: CASSLDLAGTGFREQYF. The CDR3 DNA reads as TGTGCCAGCAGCTTAGATTTAGCCGGGACAGGCTTTCGCGAGCAGTACTTC.

This clone has just one count. This chain links TRBV7-8 with TRBJ2-3; D is unresolved. This CDR3 spans 14 amino acids. V was clipped by 2 bases and J by 2 bases, with 8 bases between them. Germline V gene data show CDR1 as SGHVS and CDR2 as FQNEAQ. CDR3 in DNA: TGTGCCAGCAGCTTAATGGGTAACACAGATACGCAGTATTTT. Protein: CASSLMGNTDTQYF.

The V gene is TRBV27, the J gene TRBJ2-1; D might be TRBD2 (5 bases). CDR3 length: 15 residues. Trimming pared 3 bases from V and 0 bases from J, leaving 9 bases between. CDR1 and CDR2 from the germline V gene are MNHEY and SMNVEV (reference sequence). This CDR3 reads CASSFGSSSYNEQFF. CDR3 DNA sequence: TGTGCCAGCAGTTTTGGGAGTAGCTCCTACAATGAGCAGTTCTTC.